The rows below give T cell receptor beta chains drawn from one sample of a study of T cell changes during pregnancy in multiple sclerosis. Produced via immunoSEQ multiplex PCR; TCRdb's table is partial and in-frame only. The table lists 30,000 to 35,000 clones, 90% of them singletons. The source material was CD4+ T cells from peripheral blood mononuclear cells, sampled in the second trimester of pregnancy. The origin of the receptors is a female donor in good health, enrolled as a control in a pregnancy study. CDR3s include the opening cysteine and the closing phenylalanine or tryptophan. The D gene is left open where the match is weak.

D gene,J gene,V gene,CDR3 protein
-,TRBJ2-6,TRBV10-3,CAISDTGQTGANVLTF
-,TRBJ2-5,TRBV2,CASSEEDIGYQETQYF
TRBD2,TRBJ2-7,TRBV11-2,CASSTGTRGYEQYF
TRBD2,TRBJ2-1,TRBV4-1,CASSQGGLAGFAEQFF
TRBD2,TRBJ2-7,TRBV28,CASSPPSGLAGVGEQYF
TRBD2,TRBJ2-7,TRBV10-3,CATGLDYEQYF
-,TRBJ2-2,TRBV2,CASSWTANTGELFF
-,TRBJ1-3,TRBV11-2,CASSPSILHRNTIYF
-,TRBJ1-3,TRBV7-2,CASRPMAESSGNTIYF
-,TRBJ2-2,TRBV18,CASSPPEGSTGELFF
-,TRBJ2-2,TRBV2,CASSESRTGELFF
TRBD1,TRBJ2-5,TRBV29-1,CSVEGQGLGYQYF
-,TRBJ1-5,TRBV6-6,CASSLQGSQPQHF
-,TRBJ1-5,TRBV30,CASGEGGEQPQHF
-,TRBJ1-5,TRBV28,CASSRTKGRDQPQHF
TRBD2,TRBJ2-7,TRBV7-6,CASSLLAGGSEQYF
-,TRBJ2-7,TRBV6-5,CASSYSIRVQTYEQYF
TRBD2,TRBJ2-1,TRBV19,CASRGLAGANEQFF
TRBD1,TRBJ2-7,TRBV28,CASSGQGTSYEQYF
TRBD2,TRBJ2-5,TRBV6-5,CASSYFPGGETQYF
TRBD1,TRBJ2-7,TRBV30,CAWSVKDRRFYEQYF
TRBD1,TRBJ2-2,TRBV2,CASSSTGSLVGGELFF
TRBD1,TRBJ1-5,TRBV30,CACRQGANQPQHF
TRBD2,TRBJ2-2,TRBV2,CASSEREVNTGELFF
TRBD1,TRBJ1-1,TRBV6-9,CASSYSRDRNTEAFF
TRBD1,TRBJ1-5,TRBV19,CASSIDNSGTGNQPQHF
-,TRBJ1-3,TRBV6-5,CASRPHNSGNTIYF
-,TRBJ1-1,TRBV6-5,CASSWVGATEAFF
-,TRBJ1-1,TRBV25-1,CASSETGQSAFF
-,TRBJ1-1,TRBV7-2,CASSIVGDSSTEAFF
TRBD2,TRBJ2-6,TRBV7-8,CASSLSGSSGANVLTF
-,TRBJ1-2,TRBV15,CATSRDLGDHYGYTF
-,TRBJ2-1,TRBV5-1,CASSSIPNSGSYNEQFF
TRBD2,TRBJ2-1,TRBV5-5,CASSPRTSGRGYNEQFF
-,TRBJ1-1,TRBV11-3,CASGPGGGLGTEAFF
TRBD1,TRBJ1-5,TRBV7-2,CASSPTGGNQPQHF
TRBD2,TRBJ2-5,TRBV5-6,CASSGLAGQETQYF